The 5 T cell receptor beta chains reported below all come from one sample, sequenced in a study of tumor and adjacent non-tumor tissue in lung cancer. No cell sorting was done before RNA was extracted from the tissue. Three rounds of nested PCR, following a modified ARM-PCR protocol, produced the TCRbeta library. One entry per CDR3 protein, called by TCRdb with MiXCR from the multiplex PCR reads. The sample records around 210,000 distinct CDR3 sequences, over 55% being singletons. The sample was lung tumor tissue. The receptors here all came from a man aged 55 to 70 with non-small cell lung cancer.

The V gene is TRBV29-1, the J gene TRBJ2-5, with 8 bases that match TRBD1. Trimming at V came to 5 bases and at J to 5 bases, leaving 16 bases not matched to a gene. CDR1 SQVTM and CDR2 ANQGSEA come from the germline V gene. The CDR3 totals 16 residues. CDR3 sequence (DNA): TGCAGCGTTACACACGGAGCAGGGGGCGCGCTGGAGACCCAGTACTTC. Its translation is CSVTHGAGGALETQYF.

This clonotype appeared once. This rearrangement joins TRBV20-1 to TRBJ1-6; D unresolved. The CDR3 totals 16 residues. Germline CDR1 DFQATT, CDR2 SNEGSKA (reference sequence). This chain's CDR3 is CRAQRTGLSYNSPLHF. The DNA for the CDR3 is TGCAGAGCTCAGAGAACGGGTCTTTCATATAATTCACCCCTCCACTTT.

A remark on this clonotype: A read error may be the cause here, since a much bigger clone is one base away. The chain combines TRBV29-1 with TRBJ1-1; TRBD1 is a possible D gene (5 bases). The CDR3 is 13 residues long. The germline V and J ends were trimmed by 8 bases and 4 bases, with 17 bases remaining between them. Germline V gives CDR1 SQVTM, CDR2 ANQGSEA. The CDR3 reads CSHTVGALTEAFF. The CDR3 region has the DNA TGCAGCCATACGGTCGGGGCCCTCACTGAAGCTTTCTTT.

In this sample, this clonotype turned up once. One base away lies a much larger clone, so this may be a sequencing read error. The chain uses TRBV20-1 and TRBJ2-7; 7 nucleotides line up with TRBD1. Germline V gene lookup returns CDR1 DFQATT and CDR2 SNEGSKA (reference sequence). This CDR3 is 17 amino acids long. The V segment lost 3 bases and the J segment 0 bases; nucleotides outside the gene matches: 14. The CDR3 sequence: CSARQGVRSACSYEQYF. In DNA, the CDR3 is TGCAGTGCTAGGCAGGGGGTTCGTAGCGCCTGCTCCTACGAGCAGTACTTC.

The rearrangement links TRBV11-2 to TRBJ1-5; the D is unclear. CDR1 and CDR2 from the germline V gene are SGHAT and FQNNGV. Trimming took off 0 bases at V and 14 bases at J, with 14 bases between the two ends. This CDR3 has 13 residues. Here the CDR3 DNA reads TGTGCCAGCAGCTTAGAAGTGGGCCAACCCGAGCATTTT. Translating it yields CASSLEVGQPEHF.